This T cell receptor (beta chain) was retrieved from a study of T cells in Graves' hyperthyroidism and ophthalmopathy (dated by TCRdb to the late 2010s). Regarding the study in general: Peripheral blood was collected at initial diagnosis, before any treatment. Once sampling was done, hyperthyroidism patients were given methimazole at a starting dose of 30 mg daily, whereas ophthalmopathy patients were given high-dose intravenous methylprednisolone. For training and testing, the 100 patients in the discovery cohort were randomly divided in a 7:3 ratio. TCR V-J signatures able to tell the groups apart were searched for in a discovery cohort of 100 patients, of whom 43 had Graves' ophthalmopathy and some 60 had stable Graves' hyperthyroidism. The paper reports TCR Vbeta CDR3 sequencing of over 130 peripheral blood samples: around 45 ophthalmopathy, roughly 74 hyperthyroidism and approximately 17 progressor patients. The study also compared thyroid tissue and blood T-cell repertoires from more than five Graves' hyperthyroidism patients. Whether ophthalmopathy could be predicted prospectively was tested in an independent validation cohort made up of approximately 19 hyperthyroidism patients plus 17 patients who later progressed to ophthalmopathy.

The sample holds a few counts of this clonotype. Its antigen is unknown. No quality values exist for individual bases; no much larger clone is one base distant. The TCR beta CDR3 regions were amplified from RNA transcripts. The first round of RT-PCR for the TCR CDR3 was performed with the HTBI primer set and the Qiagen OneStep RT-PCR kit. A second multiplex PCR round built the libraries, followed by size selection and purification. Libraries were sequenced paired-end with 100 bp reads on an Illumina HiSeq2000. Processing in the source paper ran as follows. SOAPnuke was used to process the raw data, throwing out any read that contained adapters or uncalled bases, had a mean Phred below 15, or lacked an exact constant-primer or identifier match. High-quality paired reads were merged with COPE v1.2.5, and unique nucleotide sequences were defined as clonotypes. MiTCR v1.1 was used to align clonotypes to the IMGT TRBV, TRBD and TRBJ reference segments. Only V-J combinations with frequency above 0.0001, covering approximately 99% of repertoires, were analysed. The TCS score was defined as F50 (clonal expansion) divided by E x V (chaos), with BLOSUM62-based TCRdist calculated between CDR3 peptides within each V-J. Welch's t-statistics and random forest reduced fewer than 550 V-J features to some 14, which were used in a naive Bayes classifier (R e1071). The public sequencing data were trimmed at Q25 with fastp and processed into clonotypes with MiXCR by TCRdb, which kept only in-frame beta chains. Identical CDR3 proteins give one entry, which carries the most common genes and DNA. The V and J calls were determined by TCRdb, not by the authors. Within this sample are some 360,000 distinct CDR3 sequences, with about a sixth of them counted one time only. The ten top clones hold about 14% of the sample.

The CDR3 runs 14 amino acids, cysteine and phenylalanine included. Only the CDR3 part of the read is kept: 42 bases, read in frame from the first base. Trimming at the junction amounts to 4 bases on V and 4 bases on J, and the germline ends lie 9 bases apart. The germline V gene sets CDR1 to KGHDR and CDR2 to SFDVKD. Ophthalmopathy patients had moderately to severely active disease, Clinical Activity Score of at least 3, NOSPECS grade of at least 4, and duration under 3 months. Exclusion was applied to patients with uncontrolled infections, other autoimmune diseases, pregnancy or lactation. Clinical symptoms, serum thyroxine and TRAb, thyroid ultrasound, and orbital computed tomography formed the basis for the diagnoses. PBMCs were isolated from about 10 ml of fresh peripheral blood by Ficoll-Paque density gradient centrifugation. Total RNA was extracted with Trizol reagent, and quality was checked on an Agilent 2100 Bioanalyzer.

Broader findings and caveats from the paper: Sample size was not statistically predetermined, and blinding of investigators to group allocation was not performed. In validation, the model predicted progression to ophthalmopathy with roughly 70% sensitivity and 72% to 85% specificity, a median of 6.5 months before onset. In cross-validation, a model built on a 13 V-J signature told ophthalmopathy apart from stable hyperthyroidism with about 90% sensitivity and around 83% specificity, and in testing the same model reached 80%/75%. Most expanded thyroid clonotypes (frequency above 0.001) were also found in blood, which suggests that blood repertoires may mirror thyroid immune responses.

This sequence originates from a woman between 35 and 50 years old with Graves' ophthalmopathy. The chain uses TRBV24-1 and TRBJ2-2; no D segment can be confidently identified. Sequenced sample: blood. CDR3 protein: CATSDPDVTGELFF. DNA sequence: TGTGCCACCAGTGACCCCGACGTCACCGGGGAGCTGTTTTTT.